This T cell receptor (beta chain) came from a study of T cells expressing NK-cell markers. Broader study findings: Leadership of the CD3+CD56-NKG2C+ fraction also belonged to these clonotypes in several donors.

As regards this clonotype: Its matching antigen is unknown.

TCRdb derives one entry per CDR3 protein from the 5' RACE reads, leaving out DNA. Seen in this sample are 350,000 to 450,000 distinct CDR3 sequences; the ten most common clones hold roughly 5.5%. Specimen: blood T cells: a sorted CD56 or NKG2C T cell subset, CD4+ or CD8+ T cells, or bulk PBMC T cells (not recorded which). The source of this sequence is a man aged 18-75 years in good health.

The CDR3: CASSLAVGGGEETQYF. The chain uses TRBV7-2 and TRBJ2-5; absent DNA, TCRdb's TRBD1 call cannot be checked. Per the germline V gene, CDR1 is SGHTA and CDR2 is FQGNSA. The CDR3 is made up of 16 amino acids.